This T cell receptor beta chain was sequenced for a study of siplizumab effects on memory and regulatory T cells. Study observations and caveats: Naive T cells apparently outstripped memory cells in diversity and seemed major alloresponse contributors.

This CDR3 comprises 15 residues. The V and J ends lost 1 base and 8 bases respectively, with 14 bases between them. Germline V gene lookup returns CDR1 MGHRA and CDR2 YSYEKL. About this clone itself: Its antigen is as yet unknown.

Assaying covered approximately 100,000 TCR templates per sample. Here immunoSEQ multiplex PCR was the method, and the copy in TCRdb shows in-frame clones only, minus some. The sample yields fewer than 100,000 clones, approximately 95% seen once. The receptor's source is a human donor in good health. This chain links TRBV4-1 with TRBJ1-4; D not resolved. Sequencing was done on a sample of CD8+ T cells sorted from blood. This chain's CDR3 is CASSQGPSPGEKLFF. Here the CDR3 DNA reads TGCGCCAGCAGCCAAGGGCCCAGCCCGGGGGAAAAACTGTTTTTT.